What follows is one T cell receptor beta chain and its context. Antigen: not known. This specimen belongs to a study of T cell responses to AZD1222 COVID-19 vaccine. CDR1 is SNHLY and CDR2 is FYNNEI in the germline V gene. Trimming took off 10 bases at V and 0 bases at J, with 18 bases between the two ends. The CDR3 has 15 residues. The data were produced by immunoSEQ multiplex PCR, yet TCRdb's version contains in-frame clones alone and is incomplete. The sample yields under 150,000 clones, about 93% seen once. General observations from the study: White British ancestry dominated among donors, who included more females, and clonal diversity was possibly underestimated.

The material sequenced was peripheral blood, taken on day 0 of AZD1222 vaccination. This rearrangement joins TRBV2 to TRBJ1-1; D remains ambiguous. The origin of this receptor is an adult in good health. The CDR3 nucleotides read TGTGCCACTTCTCGACGGAGGGTATTGAACACTGAAGCTTTCTTT. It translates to CATSRRRVLNTEAFF.